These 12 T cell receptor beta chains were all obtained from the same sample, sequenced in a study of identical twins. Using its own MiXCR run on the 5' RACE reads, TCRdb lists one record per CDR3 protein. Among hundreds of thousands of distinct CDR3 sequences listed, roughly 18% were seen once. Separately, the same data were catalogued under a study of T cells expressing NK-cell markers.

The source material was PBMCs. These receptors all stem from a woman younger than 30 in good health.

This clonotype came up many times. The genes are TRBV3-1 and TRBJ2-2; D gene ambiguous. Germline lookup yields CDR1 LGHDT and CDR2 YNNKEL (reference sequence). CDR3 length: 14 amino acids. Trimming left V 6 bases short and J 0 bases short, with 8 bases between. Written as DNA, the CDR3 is TGTGCCAGCAGTCTGGGTACGAACACCGGGGAGCTGTTTTTT. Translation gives CASSLGTNTGELFF.

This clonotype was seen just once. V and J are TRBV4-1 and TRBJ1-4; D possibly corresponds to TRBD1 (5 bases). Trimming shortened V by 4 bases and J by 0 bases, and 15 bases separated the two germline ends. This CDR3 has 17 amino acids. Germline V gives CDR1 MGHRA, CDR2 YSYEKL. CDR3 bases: TGCGCCAGCAGCCGTTGGAGACAGAGTACAACTAATGAAAAACTGTTTTTT. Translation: CASSRWRQSTTNEKLFF.

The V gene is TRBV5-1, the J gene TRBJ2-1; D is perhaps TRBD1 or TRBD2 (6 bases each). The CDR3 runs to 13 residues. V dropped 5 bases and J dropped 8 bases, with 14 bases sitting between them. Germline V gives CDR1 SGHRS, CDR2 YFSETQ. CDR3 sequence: CASSVDGGYEQFF. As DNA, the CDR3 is TGCGCCAGCAGTGTTGACGGGGGCTATGAGCAGTTCTTC. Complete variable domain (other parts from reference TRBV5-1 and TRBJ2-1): KAGVTQTPRYLIKTRGQQVTLSCSPISGHRSVSWYQQTPGQGLQFLFEYFSETQRNKGNFPGRFSGRQFSNSRSEMNVSTLELGDSALYLCASSVDGGYEQFFGPGTRLTVL.

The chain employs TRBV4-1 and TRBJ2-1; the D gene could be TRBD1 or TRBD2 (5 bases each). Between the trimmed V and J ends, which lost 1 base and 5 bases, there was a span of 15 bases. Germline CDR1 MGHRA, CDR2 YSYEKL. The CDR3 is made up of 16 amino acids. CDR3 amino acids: CASSQATGRGNNEQFF. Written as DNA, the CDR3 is TGCGCCAGCAGCCAAGCCACGGGACGTGGTAACAATGAGCAGTTCTTC.

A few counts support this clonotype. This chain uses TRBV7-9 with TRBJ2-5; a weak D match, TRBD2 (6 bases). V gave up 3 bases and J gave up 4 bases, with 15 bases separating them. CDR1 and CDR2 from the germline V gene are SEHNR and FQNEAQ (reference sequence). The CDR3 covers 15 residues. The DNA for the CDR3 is TGTGCCAGCAGCTTGGGGACTCCCGGGAGAGAGACCCAGTACTTC. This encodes CASSLGTPGRETQYF.

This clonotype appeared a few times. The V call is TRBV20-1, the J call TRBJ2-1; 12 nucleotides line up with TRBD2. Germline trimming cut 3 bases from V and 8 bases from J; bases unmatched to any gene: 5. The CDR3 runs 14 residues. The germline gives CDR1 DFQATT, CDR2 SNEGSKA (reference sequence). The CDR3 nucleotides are TGCAGTGCTAGCAAGACTAGCGGGAGTCATGAGCAGTTCTTC. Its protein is CSASKTSGSHEQFF.

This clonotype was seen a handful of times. CDR3: CASSSPGTSGDLSTDTQYF. The DNA for the CDR3 is TGTGCCAGCAGTTCCCCCGGGACTAGCGGGGATCTAAGCACAGATACGCAGTATTTT. The chain employs TRBV2 and TRBJ2-3, with 13 bases fitting TRBD2. The CDR3 sequence is 19 residues long. V trimming: 5 bases; J trimming: 0 bases; junction bases outside the gene matches: 11. Germline lookup yields CDR1 SNHLY and CDR2 FYNNEI.

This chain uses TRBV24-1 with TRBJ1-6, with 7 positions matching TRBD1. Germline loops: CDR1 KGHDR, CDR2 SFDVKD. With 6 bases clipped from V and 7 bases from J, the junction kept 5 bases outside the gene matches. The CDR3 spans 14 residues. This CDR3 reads CATSRTGNNSPLHF. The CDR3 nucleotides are TGTGCCACCAGTAGGACAGGCAACAATTCACCCCTCCACTTT.

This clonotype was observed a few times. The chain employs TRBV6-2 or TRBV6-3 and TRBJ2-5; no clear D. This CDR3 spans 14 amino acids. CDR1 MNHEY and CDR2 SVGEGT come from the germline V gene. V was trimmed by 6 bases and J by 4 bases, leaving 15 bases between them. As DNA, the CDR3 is TGTGCCAGCAGCGTCAATCAGAACACAGAGACCCAGTACTTC. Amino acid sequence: CASSVNQNTETQYF.

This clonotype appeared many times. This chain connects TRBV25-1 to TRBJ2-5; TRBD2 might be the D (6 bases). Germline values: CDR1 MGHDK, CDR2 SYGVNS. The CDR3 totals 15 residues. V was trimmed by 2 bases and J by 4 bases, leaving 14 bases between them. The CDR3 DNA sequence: TGTGCCAGCAGTGAACCGGGACTCCTGAGAGAGACCCAGTACTTC. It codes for CASSEPGLLRETQYF.

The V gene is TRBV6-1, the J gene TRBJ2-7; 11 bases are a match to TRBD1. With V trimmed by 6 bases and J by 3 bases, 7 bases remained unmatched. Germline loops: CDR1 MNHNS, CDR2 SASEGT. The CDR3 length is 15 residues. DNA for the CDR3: TGTGCCAGCAGCCAGCCTGGGACAGGGGGCTACGAGCAGTACTTC. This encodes CASSQPGTGGYEQYF.

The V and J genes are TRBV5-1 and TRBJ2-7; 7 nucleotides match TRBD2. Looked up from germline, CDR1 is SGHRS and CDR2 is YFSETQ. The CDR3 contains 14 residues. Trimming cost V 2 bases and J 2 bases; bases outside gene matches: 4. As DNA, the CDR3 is TGCGCCAGCAGCTTAGGGGACTATCCCTACGAGCAGTACTTC. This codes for CASSLGDYPYEQYF.